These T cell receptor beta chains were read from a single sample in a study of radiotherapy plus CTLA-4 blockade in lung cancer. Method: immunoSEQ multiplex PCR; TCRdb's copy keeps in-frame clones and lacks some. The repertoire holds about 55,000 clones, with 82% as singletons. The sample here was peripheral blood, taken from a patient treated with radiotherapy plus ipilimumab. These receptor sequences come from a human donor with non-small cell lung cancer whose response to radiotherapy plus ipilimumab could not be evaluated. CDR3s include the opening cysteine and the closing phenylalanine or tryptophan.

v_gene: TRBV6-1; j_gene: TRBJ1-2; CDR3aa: CASSEAQHTGRGGYTF
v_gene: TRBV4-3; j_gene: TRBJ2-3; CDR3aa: CASSWTLGGDTQYF
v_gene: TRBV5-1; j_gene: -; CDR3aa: CASSLGGGTSYEQYF
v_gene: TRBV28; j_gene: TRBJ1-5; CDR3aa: CASSSTGGNQPQHF
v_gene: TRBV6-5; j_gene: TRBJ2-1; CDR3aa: CASTRRGTRYEQFF
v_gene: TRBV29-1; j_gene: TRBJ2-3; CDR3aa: CSAGTGEMSTDTQYF
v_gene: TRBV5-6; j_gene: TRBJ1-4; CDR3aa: CASSPTRTGEREKLFF
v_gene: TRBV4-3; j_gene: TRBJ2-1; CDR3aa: CASSHSRRAGSNEQFF
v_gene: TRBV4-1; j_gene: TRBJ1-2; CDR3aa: CASSPREGEAYGYTF
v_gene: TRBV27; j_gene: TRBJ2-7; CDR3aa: CASSLSLQGEQYF
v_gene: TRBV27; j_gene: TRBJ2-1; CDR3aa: CASSPGLAVYNEQFF
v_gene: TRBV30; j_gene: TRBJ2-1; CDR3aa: CAWSAGLGSYNEQFF
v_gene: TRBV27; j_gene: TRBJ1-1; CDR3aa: CASRIQGAGTEAFF
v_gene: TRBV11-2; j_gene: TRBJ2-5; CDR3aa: CASSLGSSGGARETQYF
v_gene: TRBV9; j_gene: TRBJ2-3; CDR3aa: CASSVSLSSTDTQYF
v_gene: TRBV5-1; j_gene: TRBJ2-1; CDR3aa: CASFDRGGYNEQFF
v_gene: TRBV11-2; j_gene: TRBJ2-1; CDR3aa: CASSLARLAGGNNEQFF
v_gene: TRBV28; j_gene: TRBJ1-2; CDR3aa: CASSFPLGTGVGGYTF
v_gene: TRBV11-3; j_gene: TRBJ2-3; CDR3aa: CASSSRRTPTQYF
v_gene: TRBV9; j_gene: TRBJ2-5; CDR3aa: CASSVAPRGGGGRETQYF
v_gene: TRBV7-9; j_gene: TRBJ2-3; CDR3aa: CASSRRGDTQYF
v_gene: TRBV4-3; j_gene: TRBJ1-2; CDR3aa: CASSQDRRQPYGYTF
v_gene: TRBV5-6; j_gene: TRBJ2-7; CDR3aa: CASSLVSGSYEQYF
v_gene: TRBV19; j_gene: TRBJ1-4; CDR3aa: CASSIHKQGRELFF
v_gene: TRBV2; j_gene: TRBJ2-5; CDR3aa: CASSDGLATETQYF
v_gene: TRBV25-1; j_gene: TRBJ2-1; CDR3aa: CASSEPSQGTSYNEQFF
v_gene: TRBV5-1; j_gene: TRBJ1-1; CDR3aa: CASSATGLKTEAFF
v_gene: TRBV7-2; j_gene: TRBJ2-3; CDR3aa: CASSLRITGSDTQYF
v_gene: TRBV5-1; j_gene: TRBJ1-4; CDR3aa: CASAVGGRGNEKLFF
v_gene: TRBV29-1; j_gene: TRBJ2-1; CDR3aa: CSVVGLVTNEQFF
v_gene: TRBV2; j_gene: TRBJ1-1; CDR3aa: CASKQGPYEAFF
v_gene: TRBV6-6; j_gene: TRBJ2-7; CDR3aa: CASSYAQGYEQYF
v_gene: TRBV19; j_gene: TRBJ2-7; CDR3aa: CASSKTGRSPYEQYF
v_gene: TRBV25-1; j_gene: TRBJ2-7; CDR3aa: CATTASGISYEQYF
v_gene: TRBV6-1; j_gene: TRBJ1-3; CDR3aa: CASSAYLQNSGNTIYF
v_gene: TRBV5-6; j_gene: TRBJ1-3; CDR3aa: CASSRPSGNTIYF
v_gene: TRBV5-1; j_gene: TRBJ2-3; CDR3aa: CASSLGRGATDTQYF
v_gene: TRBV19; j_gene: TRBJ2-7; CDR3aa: CASSVSGEGGSEQYF
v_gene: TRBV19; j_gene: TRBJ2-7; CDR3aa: CASSSDRSSYEQYF
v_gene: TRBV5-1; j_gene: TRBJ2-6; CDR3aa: CASSSERAGANVLTF
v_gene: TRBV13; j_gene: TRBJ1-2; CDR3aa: CASSLEREINGYTF
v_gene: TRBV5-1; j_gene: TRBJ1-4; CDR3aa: CASFGGGKLFF
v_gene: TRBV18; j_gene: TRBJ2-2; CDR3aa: CASSPPEAGFGGELFF
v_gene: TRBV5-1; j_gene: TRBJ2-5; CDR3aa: CASSGTSGGARRETQYF
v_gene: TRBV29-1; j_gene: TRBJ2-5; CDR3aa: CSARASGGASETQYF
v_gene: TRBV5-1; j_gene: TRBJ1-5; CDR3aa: CASSLGPHGGNQPQHF
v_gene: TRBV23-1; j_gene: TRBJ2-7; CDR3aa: CASGPGQGNEQYF
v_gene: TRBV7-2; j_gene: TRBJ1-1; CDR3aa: CASSLVVRDTEAFF
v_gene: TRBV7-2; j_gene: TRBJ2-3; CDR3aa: CASSLAGTTSTDTQYF
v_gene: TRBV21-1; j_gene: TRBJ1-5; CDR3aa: CASTKRGEGMINQPQHF
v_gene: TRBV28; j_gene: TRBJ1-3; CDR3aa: CASRLGAGNTIYF
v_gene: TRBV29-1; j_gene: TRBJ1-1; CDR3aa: CSVESPTSKNTEAFF
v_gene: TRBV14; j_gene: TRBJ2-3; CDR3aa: CASSHSQRLITDTQYF
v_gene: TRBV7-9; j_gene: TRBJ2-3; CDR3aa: CASTSRTSGRSGDTQYF
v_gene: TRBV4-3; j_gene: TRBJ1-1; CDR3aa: CASSQAGRGNTEAFF
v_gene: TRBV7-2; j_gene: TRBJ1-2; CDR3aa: CASSLGQGPFYGYTF
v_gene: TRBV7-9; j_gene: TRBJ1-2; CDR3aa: CASSLIEETGGYTF
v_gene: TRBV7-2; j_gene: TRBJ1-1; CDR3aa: CASSLWRVMNTEAFF
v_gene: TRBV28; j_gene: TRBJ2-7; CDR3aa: CASSKQGQGKSYEQYF